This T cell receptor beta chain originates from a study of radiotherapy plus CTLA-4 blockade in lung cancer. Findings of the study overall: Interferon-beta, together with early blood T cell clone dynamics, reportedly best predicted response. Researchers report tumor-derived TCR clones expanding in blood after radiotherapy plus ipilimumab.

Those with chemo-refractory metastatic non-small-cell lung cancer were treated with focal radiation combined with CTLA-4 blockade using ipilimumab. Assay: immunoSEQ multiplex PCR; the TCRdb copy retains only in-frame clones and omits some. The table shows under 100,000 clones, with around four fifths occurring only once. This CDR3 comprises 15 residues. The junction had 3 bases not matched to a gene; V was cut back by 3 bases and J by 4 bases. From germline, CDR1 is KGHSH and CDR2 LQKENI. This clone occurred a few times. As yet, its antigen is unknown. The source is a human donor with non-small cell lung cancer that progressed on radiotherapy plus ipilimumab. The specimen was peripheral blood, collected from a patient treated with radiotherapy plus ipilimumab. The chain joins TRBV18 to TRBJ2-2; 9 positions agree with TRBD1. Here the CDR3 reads CASSPGQGSTGELFF. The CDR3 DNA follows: TGTGCCAGCTCACCCGGACAGGGGAGCACCGGGGAGCTGTTTTTT.